The entry below gives a single T cell receptor (beta chain) sequence along with its context. Its antigen is still unknown. CDR1 SGHDT and CDR2 YYEEEE come from the germline V gene. The CDR3 contains 16 residues. These data are taken from a study of a mutant IDH1 vaccine in newly diagnosed glioma. Across the whole study: Treated patients had a mean age of 40.4 years and an approximately 60% male, around 38% female split. Radiotherapy, temozolomide, or both had been given previously, and both were given to most.

Time point: baseline, week 1 (first vaccination visit). Described treatment: pre-vaccination baseline after standard-of-care therapy. Every donor had a new WHO grade 3 or 4 astrocytoma that was IDH1-mutant, with loss of nuclear ATRX. Study results and caveats: Pseudoprogression seemed unlinked to shifts in top peripheral T cell clonotypes.

Using immunoSEQ multiplex PCR, the repertoire was profiled, and TCRdb retains in-frame clones only, with some absent. In the table there are 15,000 or so clones, roughly 79% of which are singletons. Source: PBMCs, taken from a glioma patient treated with radiotherapy, temozolomide or both. J is TRBJ1-1 and V is TRBV5-6, with D possibly being TRBD1 (6 bases). This clonotype was sampled from a man aged 35 to 55 with glioma. As DNA, the CDR3 is TGTGCGAGCCACCATTGGAGCGCTGCCAGGGGCACTGAAGCTTTCTTT. Translated, it gives CASHHWSAARGTEAFF.